These 32 T cell receptor beta chains came from one sample sequenced in a study of T-cell reconstitution after alpha-beta-depleted transplantation in children. The library targeted TCRbeta and was prepared with unique molecular identifiers. TCRdb re-derived calls from the PCR reads in MiXCR, one entry per CDR3 protein. This sample has 900,000 or so distinct CDR3 sequences; roughly 15% occur once, and the top ten carry under 6%. The source was PBMCs, mostly from graft donor cells, collected 360 days after TCRalphabeta/CD19-depleted stem cell transplant. These receptors all stem from a male patient aged 10-17 years who had a stem cell transplant for acute lymphoblastic leukemia, so the T cells may come from the graft donor.

The chain links TRBV27 to TRBJ1-1, with D possibly matching TRBD1 (5 bases). V was shortened by 8 bases and J by 5 bases, with 21 bases between the two germline ends. This CDR3 contains 15 residues. Germline V gene data show CDR1 as MNHEY and CDR2 as SMNVEV (reference sequence). In nucleotides, the CDR3 is TGTGCCAGCCCTCCTTTGGGGCGTCTAGGTACTGAAGCTTTCTTT. Translated: CASPPLGRLGTEAFF.

The chain links TRBV12-3 or TRBV12-4 to TRBJ2-2; 9 bases agree with TRBD2. Trimming removed 1 base from V and 6 bases from J; junction bases left unmatched: 12. The CDR3 is 18 amino acids. The CDR3 region has the DNA TGTGCCAGCAGTTTAGGGCTAGCGGGAAAGGGGGCCCCCGGGGAGCTGTTTTTT. Protein sequence: CASSLGLAGKGAPGELFF.

This clonotype was observed a handful of times. Here the CDR3 reads CASSLDRYWASSEETQYF. The CDR3 DNA sequence: TGTGCCAGCAGCTTAGATCGCTACTGGGCCAGCTCTGAAGAGACCCAGTACTTC. V usage is TRBV11-2 and J usage is TRBJ2-5, with D unclear. The V gene lost 0 bases and the J gene lost 3 bases, with 20 bases spanning the gap. Germline CDR1 and CDR2: SGHAT and FQNNGV. This CDR3 region has 18 residues.

This clonotype was counted only a few times. The genes are TRBV5-1 and TRBJ2-1; 7 positions match TRBD2. The CDR3 is 15 amino acids. Germline CDR1 reads SGHRS; CDR2 reads YFSETQ. Unmatched junction bases numbered 7, after V lost 0 bases and J lost 7 bases. CDR3 loop: CASSLGGSGQNEQFF. The CDR3 bases are TGCGCCAGCAGCTTGGGGGGTAGCGGGCAAAATGAGCAGTTCTTC.

The table lists this clonotype with many counts. The J gene is TRBJ2-3, the V gene TRBV2; 10 nucleotides match TRBD2. Germline V CDR1 and CDR2: SNHLY, FYNNEI. The V segment lost 5 bases and the J segment 0 bases; nucleotides outside the gene matches: 2. This CDR3 has 15 amino acids. The CDR3 spells CASSRTSGSTDTQYF. The CDR3 bases are TGTGCCAGCAGTCGGACTAGCGGTAGCACAGATACGCAGTATTTT.

Concerning this clonotype: The junction departs from germline at one end; a sequencing error may be responsible. The chain employs TRBV20-1 and TRBJ1-3; D is unresolved. The CDR3 runs 13 residues. Germline loops: CDR1 DFQATT, CDR2 SNEGSKA (reference sequence). CDR3 DNA: TGCAGTGCCAGAGGCGGGCTTAGAAACACCATATATTTT. It specifies CSARGGLRNTIYF.

The V gene is TRBV5-1, the J gene TRBJ2-7; 10 nucleotides line up with TRBD1. The germline V gene encodes CDR1 SGHRS and CDR2 YFSETQ. The CDR3 totals 13 residues. Losses at the gene ends were 6 bases for V and 6 bases for J; bases not matched to a gene: 6. CDR3 sequence: CASTGQGGSEQYF. The CDR3 DNA reads as TGCGCCAGCACTGGACAGGGGGGCTCCGAGCAGTACTTC.

This chain uses TRBV5-6 with TRBJ2-5, with unresolved D. The germline V gene has CDR1 SGHDT and CDR2 YYEEEE. V was shortened by 5 bases and J by 7 bases, with 12 bases between the two germline ends. The CDR3 totals 12 residues. The chain's CDR3 is CASSPGPGTQYF. Written as DNA, the CDR3 is TGTGCCAGCAGTCCGGGCCCGGGGACCCAGTACTTC.

The gene calls are TRBV7-2 and TRBJ2-1, with TRBD2 as a possible D gene (5 bases). The V end lost 1 base, the J end lost 1 base, and 8 bases lay between the germline ends. CDR1 and CDR2 from the germline V gene are SGHTA and FQGNSA. This CDR3 spans 15 amino acids. Here the CDR3 DNA reads TGTGCCAGCAGCTTAGGAGGGATGTCCTACAATGAGCAGTTCTTC. Its translation is CASSLGGMSYNEQFF. Full variable domain (rest looked up from reference TRBV7-2 and TRBJ2-1): GAGVSQSPSNKVTEKGKDVELRCDPISGHTALYWYRQSLGQGLEFLIYFQGNSAPDKSGLPSDRFSAERTGGSVSTLTIQRTQQEDSAVYLCASSLGGMSYNEQFFGPGTRLTVL.

The V gene is TRBV4-1, the J gene TRBJ2-1; no definite D call. The length of the CDR3 is 14 residues. V lost 2 bases to trimming and J lost 6 bases, with 11 bases between them. Germline V gene data show CDR1 as MGHRA and CDR2 as YSYEKL. CDR3 loop: CASSQTLRINEQFF. The CDR3 region has the DNA TGCGCCAGCAGCCAAACCCTACGCATCAATGAGCAGTTCTTC.

The chain links TRBV5-1 to TRBJ2-1; D is ambiguous. Germline CDR1 SGHRS, CDR2 YFSETQ. This CDR3 has 15 residues. The ends were cut back, 0 bases at V and 1 base at J, with 8 bases in the middle. CDR3 in DNA: TGCGCCAGCAGCTTGGAGGGTCTTTCCTACAATGAGCAGTTCTTC. Translation: CASSLEGLSYNEQFF.

This clonotype appeared a few times. The genes are TRBV20-1 and TRBJ2-3; TRBD2 matches at 9 bases. The CDR3 runs 13 residues. Germline loops: CDR1 DFQATT, CDR2 SNEGSKA (reference sequence). The junction had 5 bases not matched to a gene; V was cut back by 5 bases and J by 5 bases. CDR3 coding DNA: TGCAGTGCTGCTAGCGGGACTGAAGATACGCAGTATTTT. It translates to CSAASGTEDTQYF.

This clonotype showed up just a few times. This chain links TRBV19 with TRBJ1-1; tentative D call: TRBD1 (5 bases). Germline-derived CDR1 and CDR2 are LNHDA and SQIVND (reference sequence). The CDR3 is 16 amino acids. Trimming stripped 3 bases from V and 1 base from J, with 15 bases between. DNA for the CDR3: TGTGCCAGTAGTATTTTGAGGGGAGTCGGGAACACTGAAGCTTTCTTT. It translates to CASSILRGVGNTEAFF.

The J gene is TRBJ2-7, the V gene TRBV5-1; D not certain. Germline V gene data show CDR1 as SGHRS and CDR2 as YFSETQ. V was trimmed by 0 bases and J by 1 base, leaving 8 bases between them. The length of the CDR3 is 14 residues. Here the CDR3 DNA reads TGCGCCAGCAGCTTGGGACGCCAATCCTACGAGCAGTACTTC. This sequence encodes CASSLGRQSYEQYF.

Many counts were recorded for this clonotype. The chain joins TRBV27 to TRBJ2-1; the D call may be TRBD1 or TRBD2 (6 bases each). The CDR3 spans 15 residues. Looked up from germline, CDR1 is MNHEY and CDR2 is SMNVEV (reference sequence). With 0 bases removed from V and 5 bases from J, the gap between germline ends came to 11 bases. CDR3 residues: CASSLSIRGDNEQFF. The CDR3 bases are TGTGCCAGCAGTTTATCGATAAGGGGGGACAATGAGCAGTTCTTC.

This clonotype was seen many times. This sequence joins TRBV9 and TRBJ2-3; D may correspond to TRBD1 or TRBD2 (5 bases each). The CDR3 spans 14 residues. V gave up 4 bases and J gave up 0 bases, with 9 bases separating them. Germline V gene data show CDR1 as SGDLS and CDR2 as YYNGEE. This CDR3 reads CASSWGGSTDTQYF. In nucleotides, the CDR3 is TGTGCCAGCAGCTGGGGCGGGAGCACAGATACGCAGTATTTT.

The genes are TRBV29-1 and TRBJ2-1; D could derive from TRBD1 or TRBD2 (5 bases each). Looked up from germline, CDR1 is SQVTM and CDR2 is ANQGSEA. V was shortened by 5 bases and J by 7 bases, with 24 bases between the two germline ends. The CDR3 is 16 amino acids. The CDR3 DNA reads as TGCAGCGTTCCGTTCCAGAGGGGCAGGTCGAGAAATGAGCAGTTCTTC. Residues: CSVPFQRGRSRNEQFF.

This clonotype turned up a few times. The J gene is TRBJ1-1, the V gene TRBV29-1, with D tentatively TRBD1 (5 bases). Trimming stripped 2 bases from V and 4 bases from J, with 11 bases between. Germline V lookup: CDR1 SQVTM, CDR2 ANQGSEA. There are 13 residues in the CDR3. The CDR3 spells CSVETQAGTEAFF. CDR3 sequence (DNA): TGCAGCGTTGAAACACAGGCTGGCACTGAAGCTTTCTTT.

Notes on this clonotype: A much larger clone differs from this one at a single base, so this may be a read error. The chain joins TRBV29-1 to TRBJ1-5, with a tentative D call TRBD1 (5 bases). V shed 1 base and J shed 8 bases, with 12 bases lying between them. Germline CDR1 SQVTM, CDR2 ANQGSEA. This CDR3 has 13 amino acids. This CDR3 reads CSVEVGVNKPQHF. The CDR3 nucleotides are TGCAGCGTTGAAGTGGGGGTTAATAAGCCCCAGCATTTT.

This clonotype has more than one count but fewer than ten. The CDR3 DNA follows: TGCAGTGCTAGAGAGGCGCCTAGCACAGATACGCAGTATTTT. It codes for CSAREAPSTDTQYF. V and J are TRBV20-1 and TRBJ2-3; no definite D call. Trimming removed 0 bases from V and 0 bases from J, with 7 bases in between. Germline V gene lookup returns CDR1 DFQATT and CDR2 SNEGSKA (reference sequence). The CDR3 runs 14 residues.

Only a few counts were recorded for this clonotype. The V call is TRBV5-1, the J call TRBJ2-3; 10 bases fit TRBD2. The CDR3 length is 15 residues. Trimming removed 3 bases from V and 3 bases from J; junction bases left unmatched: 4. Germline CDR1 and CDR2: SGHRS and YFSETQ. The CDR3 protein is CASSWGAGGTDTQYF. In DNA form, the CDR3 reads TGCGCCAGCAGCTGGGGAGCGGGAGGGACAGATACGCAGTATTTT. The full variable domain, rest sourced from reference TRBV5-1 and TRBJ2-3, is KAGVTQTPRYLIKTRGQQVTLSCSPISGHRSVSWYQQTPGQGLQFLFEYFSETQRNKGNFPGRFSGRQFSNSRSEMNVSTLELGDSALYLCASSWGAGGTDTQYFGPGTRLTVL.

Many counts were recorded for this clonotype. V gene TRBV29-1 combines with J gene TRBJ2-2, with D tentatively TRBD1 (5 bases). Trimming took 4 bases from V and 1 from J, leaving 7 bases between them. Looked up from germline, CDR1 is SQVTM and CDR2 is ANQGSEA. The CDR3 is 13 residues long. The CDR3 protein is CSVADRNTGELFF. As DNA, the CDR3 is TGCAGCGTTGCTGACAGGAACACCGGGGAGCTGTTTTTT.

The rearrangement links TRBV5-1 to TRBJ1-1; D is perhaps TRBD1 (5 bases). Trimming took off 3 bases at V and 8 bases at J, with 11 bases between the two ends. Germline-derived CDR1 and CDR2 are SGHRS and YFSETQ. This CDR3 has 12 residues. CDR3 in DNA: TGCGCCAGCAGCTCCCTGACAGAAGAAGCTTTCTTT. It encodes CASSSLTEEAFF.

This clonotype came up a few times. This chain joins TRBV27 and TRBJ2-7, with D perhaps TRBD1 (6 bases). The V gene lost 5 bases and the J gene lost 5 bases, with 10 bases spanning the gap. This CDR3 spans 12 amino acids. Per the germline V gene, CDR1 is MNHEY and CDR2 is SMNVEV (reference sequence). The CDR3 sequence: CASSTYRDEQYF. In DNA, the CDR3 is TGTGCCAGCAGTACTTACAGGGACGAGCAGTACTTC.

This clonotype was picked up a small number of times. The gene calls are TRBV30 and TRBJ1-1; no reliable D call. Germline CDR1 is GTSNPN and CDR2 is SVGIG (reference sequence). Trimming removed 5 bases from V and 3 bases from J, with 10 bases in between. The CDR3 has 12 residues. The CDR3 is CAWGLFYTEAFF. The CDR3 nucleotides read TGTGCCTGGGGACTATTTTACACTGAAGCTTTCTTT.

The chain has TRBV5-1 and TRBJ1-3, with TRBD1 as a possible D gene (5 bases). The CDR3 length is 14 residues. V was trimmed by 4 bases and J by 3 bases, leaving 11 bases between them. Germline V gives CDR1 SGHRS, CDR2 YFSETQ. The CDR3 region has the DNA TGCGCCAGCAGCCTGGGGGGAAATGGAAACACCATATATTTT. Its protein product is CASSLGGNGNTIYF. The variable domain in full, with the rest retrieved from reference TRBV5-1 and TRBJ1-3, is KAGVTQTPRYLIKTRGQQVTLSCSPISGHRSVSWYQQTPGQGLQFLFEYFSETQRNKGNFPGRFSGRQFSNSRSEMNVSTLELGDSALYLCASSLGGNGNTIYFGEGSWLTVV.

This clonotype has just a few counts. This sequence joins TRBV6-5 and TRBJ2-1; 10 bases fit TRBD2. V dropped 0 bases and J dropped 4; count of bases not matched to a gene: 3. The germline V gene encodes CDR1 MNHEY and CDR2 SVGAGI. The CDR3 consists of 16 residues. CDR3 residues: CASSYSTSGEYNEQFF. CDR3 nucleotides: TGTGCCAGCAGTTACTCAACTAGCGGGGAATACAATGAGCAGTTCTTC.

The chain combines TRBV5-1 with TRBJ2-1; 9 bases align to TRBD2. The CDR3 has 17 residues. CDR1 and CDR2 from the germline V gene are SGHRS and YFSETQ. Germline trimming cut 3 bases from V and 9 bases from J; bases unmatched to any gene: 16. The CDR3 DNA is TGCGCCAGCAGCTCACCTGCCTTGGGCGGGAGGGGTCTTGAGCAGTTCTTC. Its translation: CASSSPALGGRGLEQFF. Drawing the rest from reference TRBV5-1 and TRBJ2-1, the complete variable domain is KAGVTQTPRYLIKTRGQQVTLSCSPISGHRSVSWYQQTPGQGLQFLFEYFSETQRNKGNFPGRFSGRQFSNSRSEMNVSTLELGDSALYLCASSSPALGGRGLEQFFGPGTRLTVL.

The chain recombines TRBV12-3 or TRBV12-4 with TRBJ1-5, with D possibly matching TRBD1 (6 bases). Trimming shortened V by 5 bases and J by 4 bases, and 12 bases separated the two germline ends. The CDR3 has 14 residues. For the CDR3, the DNA is TGTGCCAGCAGTAACCAGGGGATAAATCAGCCCCAGCATTTT. As protein: CASSNQGINQPQHF.

Many counts were recorded for this clonotype. The gene calls are TRBV14 and TRBJ2-7; either TRBD1 or TRBD2 may supply D (6 bases each). V was shortened by 0 bases and J by 6 bases, with 12 bases between the two germline ends. The CDR3 is 14 residues long. Germline V lookup: CDR1 SGHDN, CDR2 FVKESK. CDR3 coding DNA: TGTGCCAGCAGCCAAGATTGGGGGGCCGGCGAGCAGTACTTC. Translation gives CASSQDWGAGEQYF.

This clonotype was observed a few times. The chain uses TRBV7-2 and TRBJ2-5; 7 nucleotides agree with TRBD2. The germline CDR1 and CDR2 sequences are SGHTA and FQGNSA. J was trimmed by 4 bases and V by 5 bases; bases with no gene match: 10. CDR3 length: 15 residues. Here the CDR3 DNA reads TGTGCCAGCAGCCCTTTCGGACTAGTTGGAGAGACCCAGTACTTC. This translates into CASSPFGLVGETQYF.

This clonotype was counted between two and nine times. The junction shows a germline mismatch at one end, possibly a read error. The rearrangement uses TRBV6-1 and TRBJ1-1; TRBD1 agrees at 11 bases. The CDR3 covers 14 residues. Germline V gene data show CDR1 as MNHNS and CDR2 as SASEGT. The CDR3 spells CASGQGAESTEVFF. Written as DNA, the CDR3 is TGTGCCAGCGGACAGGGGGCGGAAAGCACTGAAGTTTTCTTT.